Below, 22 T cell receptor beta chains from the same sample are listed, as sequenced in a study of identical twins. TCRdb reprocessed the 5' RACE reads with MiXCR, giving one entry per CDR3 protein. The sample consists of 300,000 to 400,000 distinct CDR3 sequences, 9% to 15% of them appearing once. The same sample was also used in a study of yellow fever vaccine responses in identical twins.

Sequencing used CD8+ T cells sorted from blood. All receptors come from a woman between 18 and 29 years old in good health.

The sample holds a few counts of this clonotype. The chain couples TRBV5-4 to TRBJ2-1; no firm D call. The CDR3 is made up of 12 amino acids. Looked up from germline, CDR1 is SGHNT and CDR2 is YYREEE (reference sequence). Trimming took off 1 base at V and 9 bases at J, with 8 bases between the two ends. CDR3: CASSLSVGEQFF. The CDR3 DNA is TGTGCCAGCAGCTTGTCTGTCGGTGAGCAGTTCTTC.

This clonotype was detected only a few times. The chain couples TRBV9 to TRBJ2-1, with 14 nucleotides matching TRBD2. Germline V lookup: CDR1 SGDLS, CDR2 YYNGEE. This CDR3 has 14 residues. J was trimmed by 6 bases and V by 7 bases; bases with no gene match: 3. CDR3 coding DNA: TGTGCCAGCGACGGGACTAGCGGGAGCAATGAGCAGTTCTTC. Translating it yields CASDGTSGSNEQFF.

The J gene is TRBJ2-7, the V gene TRBV12-3 or TRBV12-4, with unresolved D. The ends were cut back, 1 base at V and 4 bases at J, with 11 bases in the middle. The CDR3 runs to 14 residues. The DNA of the CDR3 is TGTGCCAGCAGTTTAGGGACCATACAATACGAGCAGTACTTC. It codes for CASSLGTIQYEQYF.

The V and J genes are TRBV24-1 and TRBJ2-3; 8 nucleotides line up with TRBD1. This CDR3 contains 16 residues. Germline CDR1 and CDR2: KGHDR and SFDVKD. After removal of 4 bases from V and 3 bases from J, the junction contained 8 bases not matched to a gene. Here the CDR3 DNA reads TGTGCCACCAGTGACCGGACAGGGACGGTGACAGATACGCAGTATTTT. This sequence encodes CATSDRTGTVTDTQYF.

This clonotype has at least ten counts. This rearrangement joins TRBV7-6 to TRBJ2-1; 8 nucleotides line up with TRBD1. With 1 base clipped from V and 6 bases from J, the junction kept 8 bases outside the gene matches. The CDR3 extends over 16 amino acids. Germline-derived CDR1 and CDR2 are SGHVS and FNYEAQ. CDR3 in amino acids: CASSLVGDRTTNEQFF. CDR3 DNA sequence: TGTGCCAGCAGCTTAGTAGGGGACAGGACCACCAATGAGCAGTTCTTC.

The chain carries TRBV13 and TRBJ2-2; D unresolved. The CDR3 covers 14 residues. The ends were cut back, 5 bases at V and 6 bases at J, with 13 bases in the middle. Looked up from germline, CDR1 is PRHDT and CDR2 is FYEKMQ (reference sequence). CDR3 bases: TGTGCCAGCAGCGGAATCCGGGCCCCCGGGGAGCTGTTTTTT. The encoded protein is CASSGIRAPGELFF.

This clonotype came up a few times. J is TRBJ2-4 and V is TRBV7-3; 12 nucleotides line up with TRBD2. This CDR3 has 23 residues. The J segment lost 3 bases and the V segment lost 0 bases, leaving 21 bases of the junction unmatched. Germline V lookup: CDR1 SGHTA, CDR2 FQGTGA. The CDR3 region is CASSLTLGLAGGTQGYVKNIQYF. DNA of the CDR3: TGTGCCAGCAGCTTAACCCTGGGCCTAGCGGGAGGGACTCAGGGGTATGTCAAAAACATTCAGTACTTC.

The chain's CDR3 is CASSPNGATAIFNEQFF. The DNA for the CDR3 is TGTGCCAGCTCACCGAACGGTGCAACAGCGATTTTCAATGAGCAGTTCTTC. The gene calls are TRBV18 and TRBJ2-1; D gene ambiguous. Germline V gene sequence: CDR1 KGHSH, CDR2 LQKENI. This CDR3 has 17 amino acids. With 3 bases removed from V and 6 bases from J, the gap between germline ends came to 21 bases.

This clonotype was counted only a few times. In DNA form, the CDR3 reads TGCGCCAGCAGCTCGGTTGTGGCGGATGAGCAGTTCTTC. Translating gives CASSSVVADEQFF. The rearrangement links TRBV4-1 to TRBJ2-1; no firm D call. V lost 5 bases and J 8 bases, leaving 13 bases between the germline ends. CDR3 size: 13 residues. The germline gives CDR1 MGHRA, CDR2 YSYEKL.

This clonotype was found a few times. V is TRBV7-8 and J is TRBJ2-1; D unclear. Between the trimmed V and J ends, which lost 5 bases and 6 bases, there was a span of 5 bases. The CDR3 has 11 residues. Germline loops: CDR1 SGHVS, CDR2 FQNEAQ. CDR3 sequence reads: CASSRSNEQFF. Written as DNA, the CDR3 is TGTGCCAGCAGCCGATCCAATGAGCAGTTCTTC.

The chain joins TRBV7-9 to TRBJ1-1; 8 bases map to TRBD1. The germline V gene encodes CDR1 SEHNR and CDR2 FQNEAQ (reference sequence). This CDR3 has 16 residues. Trimming removed 1 base from V and 11 bases from J; junction bases left unmatched: 15. For the CDR3, the DNA is TGTGCCAGCAGCTTAGGAGGGACAGGTTTCCCCGGAGAGGCTTTCTTT. It yields the protein CASSLGGTGFPGEAFF.

This clonotype came up a few times. This chain links TRBV15 with TRBJ2-7; no clear D. Germline V gene data show CDR1 as LNHNV and CDR2 as YYDKDF (reference sequence). The V and J ends lost 0 bases and 3 bases respectively, with 21 bases between them. The CDR3 contains 18 residues. CDR3 coding DNA: TGTGCCACCAGCAGAGAATCCGAAATAGCCCGGACGGGCTACGAGCAGTACTTC. The encoded protein is CATSRESEIARTGYEQYF.

V and J are TRBV6-4 and TRBJ2-2; TRBD2 might be the D (5 bases). Per the germline V gene, CDR1 is MRHNA and CDR2 is SNTAGT. The CDR3 is 15 residues long. V lost 6 bases and J 3 bases, leaving 14 bases between the germline ends. The CDR3 region is CASSRAGQDTGELFF. CDR3 in DNA: TGTGCCAGCAGCCGCGCGGGCCAAGACACCGGGGAGCTGTTTTTT.

This clonotype came up a few times. This rearrangement joins TRBV3-1 to TRBJ2-1; 8 positions agree with TRBD1. Trimming at V came to 4 bases and at J to 8 bases, leaving 16 bases not matched to a gene. The CDR3 loop spans 17 amino acids. The germline gives CDR1 LGHDT, CDR2 YNNKEL (reference sequence). The CDR3 loop reads CASSPDRASPAGDEQFF. Written as DNA, the CDR3 is TGTGCCAGCAGCCCGGACAGGGCTAGCCCTGCTGGGGATGAGCAGTTCTTC.

The rearrangement joins TRBV20-1 to TRBJ2-6, with D perhaps assigned TRBD1 or TRBD2 (6 bases each). The CDR3 contains 18 residues. V lost 3 bases and J 5 bases, leaving 23 bases between the germline ends. CDR1 is DFQATT, CDR2 SNEGSKA, per germline (reference sequence). The CDR3 sequence: CSASGGLANPSRANVLTF. The DNA of the CDR3 is TGCAGTGCTAGCGGGGGCCTAGCGAATCCGTCGAGGGCCAACGTCCTGACTTTC.

The V gene is TRBV6-1, the J gene TRBJ2-1, with D possibly being TRBD1 or TRBD2 (6 bases each). The CDR3 extends over 17 amino acids. Trimming cost V 6 bases and J 4 bases, with 22 bases left between them. In germline, CDR1 is MNHNS, CDR2 SASEGT. CDR3 coding DNA: TGTGCCAGCAGCCGAACGGGGGCCCCGGGGGCGTACAATGAGCAGTTCTTC. It yields the protein CASSRTGAPGAYNEQFF.

This clonotype was detected a few times. The CDR3 here is CASSLRGYEQFF. As DNA, the CDR3 is TGTGCCAGCAGCTTAAGGGGCTATGAGCAGTTCTTC. This chain uses TRBV7-9 with TRBJ2-1, with D perhaps matching TRBD1 (5 bases). Trimming took off 2 bases at V and 8 bases at J, with 7 bases between the two ends. This CDR3 is 12 amino acids long. Germline CDR1 SEHNR, CDR2 FQNEAQ (reference sequence).

In its sample, this clonotype was seen a few times. This sequence joins TRBV7-6 and TRBJ2-5, with 12 bases identical to TRBD2. The CDR3 runs 18 residues. Germline V gene data show CDR1 as SGHVS and CDR2 as FNYEAQ. V lost 1 base, J lost 0 bases, and 6 bases stayed unmatched. CDR3 loop: CASSLDLLAGGNQETQYF. The CDR3 region has the DNA TGTGCCAGCAGCTTAGATCTCCTAGCGGGGGGGAACCAAGAGACCCAGTACTTC.

This clonotype was detected a few times. The gene calls are TRBV29-1 and TRBJ1-4, with D possibly TRBD1 on 5 matching bases. V gave up 2 bases and J gave up 7 bases, with 20 bases separating them. CDR3 length: 16 amino acids. The V gene's germline CDR1 is SQVTM and CDR2 ANQGSEA. As DNA, the CDR3 is TGCAGCGTTGAAATTGGGGAGGGGTCAGGAGGTGAAAAACTGTTTTTT. Its protein is CSVEIGEGSGGEKLFF.

This clonotype showed up just a few times. The chain links TRBV20-1 to TRBJ2-1; perhaps TRBD2 as D (5 bases). The germline CDR1 and CDR2 sequences are DFQATT and SNEGSKA (reference sequence). The CDR3 has 15 residues. The V gene lost 0 bases and the J gene lost 3 bases, with 12 bases spanning the gap. This CDR3 is CSARDQQRNYNEQFF. The CDR3 region has the DNA TGCAGTGCTAGAGATCAGCAGCGGAACTACAATGAGCAGTTCTTC.

The genes are TRBV6-5 and TRBJ1-1, with TRBD1 as a possible D gene (6 bases). Trimming cost V 0 bases and J 3 bases, with 11 bases left between them. CDR3 size: 15 residues. Germline lookup yields CDR1 MNHEY and CDR2 SVGAGI. CDR3 protein: CASSYSKGGDTEAFF. For the CDR3, the DNA is TGTGCCAGCAGTTACTCAAAGGGGGGAGACACTGAAGCTTTCTTT.

This clonotype was picked up many times. This chain connects TRBV5-1 to TRBJ2-3; a weak D match, TRBD1 (5 bases). The CDR3 consists of 14 residues. CDR1 SGHRS and CDR2 YFSETQ come from the germline V gene. Trimming removed 0 bases at V and 2 bases at J, with 7 bases between. In DNA, the CDR3 is TGCGCCAGCAGCTTGGAGGGGATCACAGATACGCAGTATTTT. Translating it yields CASSLEGITDTQYF.